Below are 22 T cell receptor beta chains sequenced from a single sample in a study of CD8+CD57+ T cells in acquired aplastic anemia (dated by TCRdb to the late 2010s). The patients picked for sequencing were ones in whom flow cytometry had shown an expansion of CD8+CD57+ cells. The reads were generated on an Illumina HiSeq 2000. Genomic DNA served as template for TCR beta VDJ combination and CDR3 sequence profiling. Using fastp trimming at Q25 and MiXCR clonotype assembly, TCRdb reanalyzed the public sequencing data and kept in-frame beta chains. Each CDR3 protein appears once, grouped with its most common genes and DNA. Within this sample are 80,000 to 100,000 distinct CDR3 sequences, with around two thirds of them counted one time only. The top ten clones comprise 60% to 80% of the sample. Sequencing input: sorted CD4+, CD8+, or CD8+CD57+ T cells (not recorded which) from PBMCs. All receptors come from a human donor with aplastic anemia.

This CDR3 reads CASPEDEQFF. Here the CDR3 DNA reads TGTGCCAGCCCCGAAGATGAGCAGTTCTTC. The chain combines TRBV9 with TRBJ2-1; D gene uncertain. Looked up from germline, CDR1 is SGDLS and CDR2 is YYNGEE. The CDR3 extends over 10 amino acids. V gave up 7 bases and J gave up 8 bases, with 7 bases separating them.

CDR3 DNA sequence: TGTGCCAGTGGCGTAAGGGTCACAGATACGCAGTATTTT. Translating gives CASGVRVTDTQYF. The rearrangement uses TRBV19 and TRBJ2-3; no definite D call. This CDR3 is built from 13 residues. Deletions cut 8 bases from V and 2 bases from J, with 11 bases between. The V gene's germline CDR1 is LNHDA and CDR2 SQIVND (reference sequence).

The V call is TRBV19, the J call TRBJ2-7; 9 bases are shared with TRBD2. J was trimmed by 2 bases and V by 3 bases; bases with no gene match: 5. Germline-derived CDR1 and CDR2 are LNHDA and SQIVND (reference sequence). This CDR3 is built from 15 residues. The CDR3 region has the DNA TGTGCCAGTAGTATTCTGGCGGGAGGGCCCTACGAGCAGTACTTC. It is translated as CASSILAGGPYEQYF.

The J gene is TRBJ2-1, the V gene TRBV10-1; D might be TRBD1 (6 bases). V gave up 3 bases and J gave up 3 bases, with 15 bases separating them. CDR1 and CDR2 from the germline V gene are WNHNN and SYGVQD (reference sequence). The CDR3 runs 16 residues. The CDR3 DNA follows: TGCGCCAGCAGTGACCAACAGGGATCGAACTACAATGAGCAGTTCTTC. It encodes CASSDQQGSNYNEQFF.

CDR3 sequence reads: CASSLRAYKGEQFF. In DNA form, the CDR3 reads TGTGCCAGCAGCCTCCGGGCATACAAAGGGGAGCAGTTCTTC. The rearrangement links TRBV7-9 to TRBJ2-1; D gene ambiguous. CDR3 length: 14 amino acids. Trimming pared 5 bases from V and 10 bases from J, leaving 18 bases between. Germline CDR1 and CDR2: SEHNR and FQNEAQ (reference sequence).

This clonotype was seen repeatedly, ten times or more. This chain uses TRBV20-1 with TRBJ1-1; no clear D gene. The V and J ends lost 3 bases and 5 bases respectively, with 16 bases between them. This CDR3 spans 14 amino acids. Germline V gene data show CDR1 as DFQATT and CDR2 as SNEGSKA (reference sequence). DNA for the CDR3: TGCAGTGCTAGGGCAGTGTATCGAGATACTGAAGCTTTCTTT. Encoded protein: CSARAVYRDTEAFF.

This sequence joins TRBV10-3 and TRBJ1-6, with D maybe TRBD1 (6 bases). Germline V gene data show CDR1 as ENHRY and CDR2 as SYGVKD. V lost 10 bases and J 5 bases, leaving 12 bases between the germline ends. This CDR3 is 13 amino acids long. CDR3 residues: CATRTVDNSPLHF. DNA of the CDR3: TGTGCCACAAGGACAGTAGATAATTCACCCCTCCACTTT.

V gene TRBV7-9 combines with J gene TRBJ1-5; no definite D call. Trimming cost V 4 bases and J 6 bases, with 10 bases left between them. Per the germline V gene, CDR1 is SEHNR and CDR2 is FQNEAQ (reference sequence). The CDR3 consists of 13 residues. The CDR3 reads CASSSAFGQPQHF. CDR3 sequence (DNA): TGTGCCAGCAGCTCCGCGTTCGGTCAGCCCCAGCATTTT.

V usage is TRBV10-2 and J usage is TRBJ2-7; no firm D call. Germline lookup yields CDR1 WSHSY and CDR2 SAAADI. This CDR3 contains 13 residues. With 1 base removed from V and 6 bases from J, the gap between germline ends came to 10 bases. As DNA, the CDR3 is TGCGCCAGCAGTGAGTTCTTAGCAGGCGAGCAGTACTTC. Protein product: CASSEFLAGEQYF.

The rearrangement uses TRBV12-3 or TRBV12-4 and TRBJ1-4, with D unresolved. The CDR3 loop spans 15 amino acids. Deletions cut 3 bases from V and 0 bases from J, with 8 bases between. CDR3 in DNA: TGTGCCAGCAGTTTGTACGGAACAACTAATGAAAAACTGTTTTTT. Protein: CASSLYGTTNEKLFF.

A single count supports this clonotype. The rearrangement joins TRBV4-2 to TRBJ2-7; the match to TRBD1 covers 9 bases. Germline loops: CDR1 LGHNA, CDR2 YNFKEQ. This CDR3 comprises 15 residues. Losses at the gene ends were 5 bases for V and 4 bases for J; bases not matched to a gene: 9. CDR3 nucleotides: TGTGCCAGCAGCGCCGGGACAGGGAGAATTTACGAGCAGTACTTC. Residues: CASSAGTGRIYEQYF.

This chain links TRBV7-9 with TRBJ2-7; TRBD1 is a possible D gene (6 bases). The germline V gene encodes CDR1 SEHNR and CDR2 FQNEAQ (reference sequence). The CDR3 sequence is 13 residues long. Trimming removed 6 bases at V and 7 bases at J, with 16 bases between. CDR3 coding DNA: TGTGCCAGCAGTGAAAGACAGGACGGAGAGCAGTACTTC. As protein: CASSERQDGEQYF.

The chain recombines TRBV7-2 with TRBJ2-7, with D perhaps being TRBD1 or TRBD2 (6 bases each). CDR3 length: 14 amino acids. Germline V gene data show CDR1 as SGHTA and CDR2 as FQGNSA. Trimming pared 2 bases from V and 3 bases from J, leaving 11 bases between. CDR3 sequence reads: CASSLRGAGYEQYF. As DNA, the CDR3 is TGTGCCAGCAGCTTAAGGGGGGCCGGCTACGAGCAGTACTTC.

V usage is TRBV29-1 and J usage is TRBJ2-3, with 9 nucleotides matching TRBD1. V dropped 4 bases and J dropped 6; count of bases not matched to a gene: 14. Germline assignment: CDR1 SQVTM and CDR2 ANQGSEA. The CDR3 is made up of 16 amino acids. CDR3 coding DNA: TGCAGCGTTGGACAGGCGGGGACAGGGTATTCGGATACGCAGTATTTT. Translating gives CSVGQAGTGYSDTQYF.

V is TRBV20-1 and J is TRBJ2-7; D might be TRBD1 (5 bases). The germline gives CDR1 DFQATT, CDR2 SNEGSKA (reference sequence). The V end lost 0 bases, the J end lost 4 bases, and 13 bases lay between the germline ends. The CDR3 runs to 14 residues. CDR3 protein: CSARDPKGKYEQYF. The DNA for the CDR3 is TGCAGTGCTAGAGATCCGAAGGGGAAGTACGAGCAGTACTTC.

This rearrangement joins TRBV25-1 to TRBJ1-1, with D maybe TRBD1 (5 bases). From germline, CDR1 is MGHDK and CDR2 SYGVNS. The CDR3 length is 16 residues. The ends were cut back, 6 bases at V and 0 bases at J, with 17 bases in the middle. Written as DNA, the CDR3 is TGTGCCAGCAGGCCTAATTTAGGGACCATGAACACTGAAGCTTTCTTT. Its translation is CASRPNLGTMNTEAFF. Based on the CDR3 plus reference TRBV25-1 and TRBJ1-1, the full variable domain is EADIYQTPRYLVIGTGKKITLECSQTMGHDKMYWYQQDPGMELHLIHYSYGVNSTEKGDLSSESTVSRIRTEHFPLTLESARPSHTSQYLCASRPNLGTMNTEAFFGQGTRLTVV.

The chain carries TRBV20-1 and TRBJ1-6; 7 bases line up with TRBD1. V gave up 3 bases and J gave up 9 bases; unmatched junction bases: 5. This CDR3 has 13 amino acids. Germline loops: CDR1 DFQATT, CDR2 SNEGSKA (reference sequence). CDR3 nucleotides: TGCAGTGCTAGTGAGGGGGCGGGTTCACCCCTCCACTTT. Encoded protein: CSASEGAGSPLHF.

The CDR3 DNA sequence: TGCAGCGTGCGGGTCGGCGATACGCAGTATTTT. It specifies CSVRVGDTQYF. The chain combines TRBV29-1 with TRBJ2-3, with D possibly matching TRBD2 (5 bases). The CDR3 covers 11 residues. Germline CDR1 is SQVTM and CDR2 is ANQGSEA. The V end was cut by 6 bases, the J end by 6 bases, with 10 bases between.

The chain links TRBV9 to TRBJ1-5; D unclear. Germline lookup yields CDR1 SGDLS and CDR2 YYNGEE. The CDR3 runs to 14 residues. V was shortened by 0 bases and J by 4 bases, with 8 bases between the two germline ends. The CDR3 loop is CASSVEGGNQPQHF. In nucleotides, the CDR3 is TGTGCCAGCAGCGTAGAGGGCGGAAATCAGCCCCAGCATTTT.

The chain couples TRBV20-1 to TRBJ2-5; 8 positions agree with TRBD2. The germline CDR1 and CDR2 sequences are DFQATT and SNEGSKA (reference sequence). With V trimmed by 0 bases and J by 2 bases, 5 bases remained unmatched. The length of the CDR3 is 15 residues. The DNA for the CDR3 is TGCAGTGCTAGAGATATCACTAGCGGTCAAGAGACCCAGTACTTC. Amino acid sequence: CSARDITSGQETQYF.

This clonotype has a handful of counts. The chain uses TRBV7-6 and TRBJ1-1; no firm D call. Germline V gene sequence: CDR1 SGHVS, CDR2 FNYEAQ. V lost 4 bases to trimming and J lost 10 bases, with 22 bases between them. The CDR3 contains 15 residues. The CDR3 is CASSSRLGPGVGAFF. CDR3 DNA: TGTGCCAGCAGCTCCCGATTGGGCCCTGGCGTCGGAGCTTTCTTT.

This clonotype has a handful of counts. The gene calls are TRBV11-2 and TRBJ2-1; 10 nucleotides line up with TRBD2. The CDR3 has 14 amino acids. Germline CDR1 reads SGHAT; CDR2 reads FQNNGV. The J segment lost 10 bases and the V segment lost 1 base, leaving 4 bases of the junction unmatched. CDR3: CASSLGSLAGEQFF. The CDR3 DNA reads TGTGCCAGCAGCTTAGGCTCACTAGCGGGGGAGCAGTTCTTC.